The entry below describes one TCR beta chain. Only in-frame clones appear in the TCRdb table, and some are missing; sequencing was by immunoSEQ multiplex PCR. The sample comprises about 95,000 clones, around 90% of which are singletons, and 1.5% to 2.5% rests with the top ten. Time point described: pretreatment peripheral blood. Diagnoses among patients were locally advanced or metastatic urothelial carcinoma. The CDR3 runs to 16 residues. Per germline, CDR1 SEHNR and CDR2 FQNEAQ (reference sequence). Trimming took 6 bases from V and 4 from J; bases not matched to a gene: 7. These data are taken from a study of PD-L1 blockade in urothelial cancer. In the study overall: Intravenous atezolizumab, 1,200 mg every 3 weeks, was begun by patients in the mid-2010s. Blood was subjected to analysis at 3 weeks (second dose) and 6 weeks following treatment start. Each blood sample yielded a median of around 150,000 T cells.

This receptor was taken from a man aged 60 to 75 with urothelial cancer. The rearrangement joins TRBV7-9 to TRBJ2-2; 11 nucleotides line up with TRBD1. The input for sequencing was PBMCs, taken around atezolizumab (anti-PD-L1) treatment. The CDR3 DNA follows: TGTGCCAGCAGATCGACCGGGACAGGGGGCACCGGGGAGCTGTTTTTT. The encoded protein is CASRSTGTGGTGELFF.